This T cell receptor (beta chain) was obtained from a study of T cells after yellow fever vaccination. As to this clonotype: Its cognate antigen is unknown.

V was clipped by 5 bases and J by 10 bases, with 15 bases between them. This CDR3 has 13 residues. Broader study findings: Weaker, the secondary response had a peak occurring faster, on day 5 versus 15.

TCRdb reprocessed the 5' RACE reads with MiXCR, giving one entry per CDR3 protein. The data hold around 550,000 distinct CDR3 sequences, with roughly 21% observed a single time. The V call is TRBV12-3 or TRBV12-4, the J call TRBJ1-5; D might be TRBD1 (5 bases). This receptor was identified in a man between 25 and 39 years old who received the YFV17D yellow fever vaccine. The starting material was PBMCs, obtained 15 days after the yellow fever booster vaccination. In nucleotides, the CDR3 is TGTGCCAGCAGTACCGGGACGGTTGGTCCCCAGCATTTT. Encoded protein: CASSTGTVGPQHF.